The present TCR beta chain was sequenced within a study of blood T cell repertoires in COVID-19 (dated by TCRdb to between 2020 and 2021). Regarding the research as a whole: Samples from collaborators originated in the United States, Italy and Spain and spanned both the acute and convalescent phases of COVID-19. The prospective study material was composed of cDNA or gDNA derived from T cells, B-cell-depleted T cells, or PBMCs. The repertoires were released in a freely available public database intended as a resource for research on the immune response to SARS-CoV-2. Where HLA class I and class II types were available, the types were taken from metadata supplied by the sample provider, not from assay-based typing. Subjects who had been exposed to COVID-19, were actively infected with it, or had recovered from it provided the deeply sampled blood TCRbeta repertoires that made up the dataset. A de-identified subject ID, COVID-19 status, age in years and sex were almost always included in the sample metadata. The samples were drawn from two sources: the first 160 participants of the ongoing ImmuneRACE study, and 1,254 subjects contributed by 6 global collaborators.

What the authors observed across the whole study: The amount of clinical and demographic metadata varied by source and participant and was provided uncurated.

The germline V gene supplies CDR1 SNHLY and CDR2 FYNNEI. From the cysteine up to the phenylalanine, the CDR3 has a length of 14 residues. The kept DNA is CDR3 alone, 42 bases in frame from the first base. Relative to germline, V is missing 6 bases and J is missing 5 bases, with 5 bases of the junction outside any gene match. Collaborating institutions collected whole blood in K2EDTA tubes following their own protocols. For TCRbeta analysis, collaborators shipped samples in one of three forms: frozen whole blood, isolated PBMCs, or DNA extracted from either of those sample types. With respect to this clone: Its antigen remains undetermined. No much larger clone is present one base from it, and per-base qualities are unavailable.

The immunoSEQ Assay, a bias-controlled multiplex PCR, was used to amplify TCRbeta CDR3 regions from genomic DNA. Turning to the authors' computational methods: The number of nucleated cells in each sample was estimated from the amplification of reference gene primers within the assay. Sequence reads were collapsed and filtered to measure the absolute abundance of every unique TCRbeta CDR3 rearrangement. For each sample, productive Simpson clonality was calculated by taking the square root of Simpson's diversity index across productive rearrangements. In TCRdb, the immuneACCESS table is reduced to in-frame sequences with V and J assigned. These tables do not hold every clone; where another copy was compared, an unresolved V gene accounts for under half, and the others remain unexplained. Clone size and the V and J calls come from that table; the DNA yielded D and trimming. A total of roughly 70,000 clones appear in this sample, around 89% of them only once. In total, the top ten clones hold around 6% of the sample.

The rearrangement joined TRBV2 to TRBJ1-4, with 8 bases aligning to TRBD1. The specimen was peripheral blood. The clonotype comes from a woman in her 70s with acute or convalescent COVID-19. CDR3 reads: CASRMDRANEKLFF. At the DNA level, the sequence is TGTGCCAGCAGGATGGACAGGGCAAATGAAAAACTGTTTTTT. The entire variable domain, with the stretches around the CDR3 drawn from the reference TRBV2 and TRBJ1-4 proteins, is EPEVTQTPSHQVTQMGQEVILRCVPISNHLYFYWYRQILGQKVEFLVSFYNNEISEKSEIFDDQFSVERPDGSNFTLKIRSTKLEDSAMYFCASRMDRANEKLFFGSGTQLSVL.